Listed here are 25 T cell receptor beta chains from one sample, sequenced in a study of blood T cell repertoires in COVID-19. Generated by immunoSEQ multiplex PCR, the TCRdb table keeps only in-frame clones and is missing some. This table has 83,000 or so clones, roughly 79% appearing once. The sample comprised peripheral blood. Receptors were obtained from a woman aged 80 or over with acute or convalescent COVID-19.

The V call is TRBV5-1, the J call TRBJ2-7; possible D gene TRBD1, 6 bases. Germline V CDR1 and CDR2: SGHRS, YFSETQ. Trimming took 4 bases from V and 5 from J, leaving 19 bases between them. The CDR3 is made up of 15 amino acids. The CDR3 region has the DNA TGCGCCAGCAGCGTGGAGCCACAGGGTCGCCACGAGCAGTACTTC. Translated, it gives CASSVEPQGRHEQYF.

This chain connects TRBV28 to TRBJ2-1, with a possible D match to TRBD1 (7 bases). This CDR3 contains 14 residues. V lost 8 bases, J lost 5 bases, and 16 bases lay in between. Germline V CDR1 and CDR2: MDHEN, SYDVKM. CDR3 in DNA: TGTGCCAGCCTACCGGGGGACAGAAACAATGAGCAGTTCTTC. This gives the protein CASLPGDRNNEQFF. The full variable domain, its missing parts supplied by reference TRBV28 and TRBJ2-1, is DVKVTQSSRYLVKRTGEKVFLECVQDMDHENMFWYRQDPGLGLRLIYFSYDVKMKEKGDIPEGYSVSREKKERFSLILESASTNQTSMYLCASLPGDRNNEQFFGPGTRLTVL.

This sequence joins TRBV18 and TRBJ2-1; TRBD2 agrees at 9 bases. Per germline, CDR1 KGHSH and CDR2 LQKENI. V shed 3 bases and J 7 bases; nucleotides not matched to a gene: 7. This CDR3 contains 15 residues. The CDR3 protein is CASSPALAGSNEQFF. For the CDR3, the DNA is TGTGCCAGCTCACCGGCCCTAGCGGGAAGTAATGAGCAGTTCTTC.

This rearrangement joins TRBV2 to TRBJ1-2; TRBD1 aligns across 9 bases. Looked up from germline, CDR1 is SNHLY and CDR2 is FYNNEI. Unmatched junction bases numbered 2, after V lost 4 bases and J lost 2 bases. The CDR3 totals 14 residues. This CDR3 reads CASSGDRANYGYTF. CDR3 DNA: TGTGCCAGCAGTGGGGACAGGGCCAACTATGGCTACACCTTC.

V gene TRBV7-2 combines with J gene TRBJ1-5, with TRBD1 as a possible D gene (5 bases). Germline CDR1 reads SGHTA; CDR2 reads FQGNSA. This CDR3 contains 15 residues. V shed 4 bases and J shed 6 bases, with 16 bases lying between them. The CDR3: CASSWNRDSSQPQHF. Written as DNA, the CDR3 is TGTGCCAGCAGCTGGAACCGGGACTCTAGTCAGCCCCAGCATTTT.

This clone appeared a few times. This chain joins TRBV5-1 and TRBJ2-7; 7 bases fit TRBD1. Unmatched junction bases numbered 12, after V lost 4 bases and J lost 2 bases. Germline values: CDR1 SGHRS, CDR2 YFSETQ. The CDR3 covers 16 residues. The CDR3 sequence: CASSPTPRQGAYEQYF. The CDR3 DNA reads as TGCGCCAGCAGCCCGACCCCACGACAGGGAGCCTACGAGCAGTACTTC.

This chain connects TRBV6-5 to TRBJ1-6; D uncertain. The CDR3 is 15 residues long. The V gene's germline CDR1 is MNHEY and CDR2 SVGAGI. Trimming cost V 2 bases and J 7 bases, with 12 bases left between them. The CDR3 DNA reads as TGTGCCAGCAGTTACAAGGCACTAAACAATTCACCCCTCCACTTT. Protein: CASSYKALNNSPLHF.

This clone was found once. In DNA, the CDR3 is TGTGCCAGCAGTTTGAGCTCTGGAAACACCATATATTTT. It codes for CASSLSSGNTIYF. V usage is TRBV6-6 and J usage is TRBJ1-3; no definite D call. The length of the CDR3 is 13 residues. Germline V gives CDR1 MNHNY, CDR2 SVGAGI (reference sequence). V lost 4 bases to trimming and J lost 0 bases, with 4 bases between them.

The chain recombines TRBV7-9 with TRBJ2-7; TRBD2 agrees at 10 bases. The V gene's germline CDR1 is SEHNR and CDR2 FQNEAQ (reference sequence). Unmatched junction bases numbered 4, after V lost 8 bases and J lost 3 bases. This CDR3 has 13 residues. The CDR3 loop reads CASRTSGLYEQYF. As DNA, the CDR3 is TGTGCCAGCCGGACTAGCGGACTCTACGAGCAGTACTTC. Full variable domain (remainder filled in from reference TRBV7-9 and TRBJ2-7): DTGVSQNPRHKITKRGQNVTFRCDPISEHNRLYWYRQTLGQGPEFLTYFQNEAQLEKSRLLSDRFSAERPKGSFSTLEIQRTEQGDSAMYLCASRTSGLYEQYFGPGTRLTVT.

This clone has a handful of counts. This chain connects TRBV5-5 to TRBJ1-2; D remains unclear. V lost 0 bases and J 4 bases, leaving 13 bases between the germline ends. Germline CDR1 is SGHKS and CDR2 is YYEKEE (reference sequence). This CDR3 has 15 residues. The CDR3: CASSLEVGAPYGYTF. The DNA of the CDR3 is TGTGCCAGCAGCTTGGAGGTGGGCGCCCCCTATGGCTACACCTTC.

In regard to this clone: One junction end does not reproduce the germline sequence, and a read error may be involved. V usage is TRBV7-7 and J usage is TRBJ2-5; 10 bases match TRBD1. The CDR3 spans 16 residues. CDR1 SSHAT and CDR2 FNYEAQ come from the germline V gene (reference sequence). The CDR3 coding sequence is TGTGCTAGCAGCCCTAGGCCTGACAGGGGGCGGGAGACCCAGTACTTC. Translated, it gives CASSPRPDRGRETQYF. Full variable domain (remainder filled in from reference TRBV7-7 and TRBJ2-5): GAGVSQSPRYKVTKRGQDVTLRCDPISSHATLYWYQQALGQGPEFLTYFNYEAQPDKSGLPSDRFSAERPEGSISTLTIQRTEQRDSAMYRCASSPRPDRGRETQYFGPGTRLLVL.

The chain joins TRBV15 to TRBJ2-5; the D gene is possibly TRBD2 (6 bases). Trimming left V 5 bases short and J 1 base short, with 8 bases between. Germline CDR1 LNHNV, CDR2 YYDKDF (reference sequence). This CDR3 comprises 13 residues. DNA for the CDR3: TGTGCCACCAGCCAACTAGCCCAAGAGACCCAGTACTTC. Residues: CATSQLAQETQYF.

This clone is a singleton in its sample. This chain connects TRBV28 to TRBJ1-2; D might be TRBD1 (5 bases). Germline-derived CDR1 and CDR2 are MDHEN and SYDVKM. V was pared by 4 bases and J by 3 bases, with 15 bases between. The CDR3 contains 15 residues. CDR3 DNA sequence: TGTGCCAGCAGTTCCTCCGGGACTGGAGACTATGGCTACACCTTC. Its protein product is CASSSSGTGDYGYTF.

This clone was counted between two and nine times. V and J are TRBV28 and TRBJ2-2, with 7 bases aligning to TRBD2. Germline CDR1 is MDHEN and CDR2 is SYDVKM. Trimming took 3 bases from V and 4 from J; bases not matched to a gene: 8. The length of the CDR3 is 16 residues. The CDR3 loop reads CASSLTRGRGTGELFF. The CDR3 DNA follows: TGTGCCAGCAGTTTGACCCGGGGGAGGGGCACCGGGGAGCTGTTTTTT. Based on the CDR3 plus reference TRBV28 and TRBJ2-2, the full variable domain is DVKVTQSSRYLVKRTGEKVFLECVQDMDHENMFWYRQDPGLGLRLIYFSYDVKMKEKGDIPEGYSVSREKKERFSLILESASTNQTSMYLCASSLTRGRGTGELFFGEGSRLTVL.

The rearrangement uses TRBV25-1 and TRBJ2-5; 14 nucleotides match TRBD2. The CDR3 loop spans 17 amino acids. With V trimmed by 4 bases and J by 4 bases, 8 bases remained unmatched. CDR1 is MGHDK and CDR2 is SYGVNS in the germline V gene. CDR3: CASSAGTSGRLGETQYF. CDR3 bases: TGTGCCAGCAGTGCCGGGACTAGCGGGAGACTAGGAGAGACCCAGTACTTC.

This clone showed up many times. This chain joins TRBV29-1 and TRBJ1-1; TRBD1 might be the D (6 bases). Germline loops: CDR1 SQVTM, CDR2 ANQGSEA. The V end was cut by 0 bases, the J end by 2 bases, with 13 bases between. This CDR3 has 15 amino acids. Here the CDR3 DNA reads TGCAGCGTTGAAGATTCAGGGGCAGGTAACACTGAAGCTTTCTTT. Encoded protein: CSVEDSGAGNTEAFF.

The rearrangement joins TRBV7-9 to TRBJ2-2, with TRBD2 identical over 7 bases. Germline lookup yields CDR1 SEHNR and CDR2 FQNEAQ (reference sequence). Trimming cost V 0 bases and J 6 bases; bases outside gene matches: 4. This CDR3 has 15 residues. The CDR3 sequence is CASSLAVTSPGELFF. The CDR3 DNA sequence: TGTGCCAGCAGCTTAGCCGTGACTAGCCCCGGGGAGCTGTTTTTT. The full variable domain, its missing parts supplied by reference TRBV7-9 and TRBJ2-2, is DTGVSQNPRHKITKRGQNVTFRCDPISEHNRLYWYRQTLGQGPEFLTYFQNEAQLEKSRLLSDRFSAERPKGSFSTLEIQRTEQGDSAMYLCASSLAVTSPGELFFGEGSRLTVL.

This CDR3 is CASTGQGSSYNSPLHF. The CDR3 DNA reads as TGTGCCAGCACCGGACAGGGGTCGTCCTATAATTCACCCCTCCACTTT. The rearrangement links TRBV5-6 to TRBJ1-6, with TRBD1 identical over 9 bases. The V gene end was trimmed by 6 bases and the J gene end by 1 base; junction bases not matched to a gene: 5. The germline CDR1 and CDR2 sequences are SGHDT and YYEEEE. CDR3 length: 16 amino acids.

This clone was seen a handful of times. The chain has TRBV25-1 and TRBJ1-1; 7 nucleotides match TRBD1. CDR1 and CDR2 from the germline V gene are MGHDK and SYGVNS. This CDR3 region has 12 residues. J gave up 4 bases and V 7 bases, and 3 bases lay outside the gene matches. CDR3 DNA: TGTGCCAGCACTTACAGGGGCACTGAAGCTTTCTTT. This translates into CASTYRGTEAFF.

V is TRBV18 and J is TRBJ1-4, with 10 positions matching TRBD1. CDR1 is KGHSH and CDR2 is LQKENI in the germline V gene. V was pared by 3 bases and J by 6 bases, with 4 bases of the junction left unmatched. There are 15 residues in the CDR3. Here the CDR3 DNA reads TGTGCCAGCTCACCTCCCGGGACAGGGGATGAAAAACTGTTTTTT. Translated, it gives CASSPPGTGDEKLFF.

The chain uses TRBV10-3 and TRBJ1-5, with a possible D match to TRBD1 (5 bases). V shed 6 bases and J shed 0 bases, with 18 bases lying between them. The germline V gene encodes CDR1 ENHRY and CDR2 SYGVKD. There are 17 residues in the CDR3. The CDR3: CAISRDYPSYSNQPQHF. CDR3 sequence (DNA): TGTGCCATCAGCCGGGACTACCCCTCCTATAGCAATCAGCCCCAGCATTTT.

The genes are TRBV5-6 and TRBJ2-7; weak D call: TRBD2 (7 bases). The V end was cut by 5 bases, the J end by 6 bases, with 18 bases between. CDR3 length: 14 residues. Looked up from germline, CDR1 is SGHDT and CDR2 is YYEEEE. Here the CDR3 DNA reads TGTGCCAGCAGTCTGTGGGCGGGGGCTCGCGAGCAGTACTTC. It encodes CASSLWAGAREQYF.

CDR3 residues: CASSQRGGTDTQYF. As DNA, the CDR3 is TGTGCCAGCAGCCAGCGGGGGGGCACAGATACGCAGTATTTT. The J gene is TRBJ2-3, the V gene TRBV3-1 (or the pseudogene TRBV3-2); 8 nucleotides line up with TRBD2. J gave up 1 base and V 3 bases, and 0 bases lay outside the gene matches. The germline V gene encodes CDR1 LGHDT and CDR2 YNNKEL (reference sequence). This CDR3 region has 14 residues.

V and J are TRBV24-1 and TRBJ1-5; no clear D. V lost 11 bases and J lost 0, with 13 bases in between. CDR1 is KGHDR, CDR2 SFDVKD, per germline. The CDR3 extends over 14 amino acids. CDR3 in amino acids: CANLTEFSNQPQHF. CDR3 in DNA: TGTGCCAACCTAACAGAATTTAGCAATCAGCCCCAGCATTTT.

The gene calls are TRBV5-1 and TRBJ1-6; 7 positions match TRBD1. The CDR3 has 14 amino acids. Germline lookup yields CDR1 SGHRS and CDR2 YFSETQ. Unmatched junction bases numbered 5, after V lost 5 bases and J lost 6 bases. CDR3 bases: TGCGCCAGCAGGCCCGGGACAGCTAATTCACCCCTCCACTTT. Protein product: CASRPGTANSPLHF. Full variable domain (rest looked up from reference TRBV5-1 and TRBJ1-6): KAGVTQTPRYLIKTRGQQVTLSCSPISGHRSVSWYQQTPGQGLQFLFEYFSETQRNKGNFPGRFSGRQFSNSRSEMNVSTLELGDSALYLCASRPGTANSPLHFGNGTRLTVT.